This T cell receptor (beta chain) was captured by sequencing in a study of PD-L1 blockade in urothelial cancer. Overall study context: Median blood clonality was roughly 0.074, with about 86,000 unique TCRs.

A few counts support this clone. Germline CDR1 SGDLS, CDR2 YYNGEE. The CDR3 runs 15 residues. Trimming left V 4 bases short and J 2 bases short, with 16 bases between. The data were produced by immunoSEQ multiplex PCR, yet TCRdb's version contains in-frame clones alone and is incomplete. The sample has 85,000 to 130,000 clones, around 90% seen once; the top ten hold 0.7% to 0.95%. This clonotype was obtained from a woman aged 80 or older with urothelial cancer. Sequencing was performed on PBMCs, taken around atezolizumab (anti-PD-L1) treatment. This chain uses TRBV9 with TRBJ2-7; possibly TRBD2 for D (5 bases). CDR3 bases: TGTGCCAGCAGCCCCACACCGGGAAATACCTACGAGCAGTACTTC. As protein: CASSPTPGNTYEQYF.